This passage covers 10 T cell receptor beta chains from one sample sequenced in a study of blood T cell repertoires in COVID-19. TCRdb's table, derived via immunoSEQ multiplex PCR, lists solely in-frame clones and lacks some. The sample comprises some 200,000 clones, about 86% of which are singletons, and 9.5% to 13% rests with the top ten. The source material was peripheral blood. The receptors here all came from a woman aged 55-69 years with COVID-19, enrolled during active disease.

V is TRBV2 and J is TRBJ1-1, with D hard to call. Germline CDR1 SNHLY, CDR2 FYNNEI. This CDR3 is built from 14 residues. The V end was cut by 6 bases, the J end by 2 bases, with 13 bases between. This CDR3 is CASRETSANTEAFF. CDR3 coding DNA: TGTGCCAGCAGGGAGACTAGCGCAAACACTGAAGCTTTCTTT.

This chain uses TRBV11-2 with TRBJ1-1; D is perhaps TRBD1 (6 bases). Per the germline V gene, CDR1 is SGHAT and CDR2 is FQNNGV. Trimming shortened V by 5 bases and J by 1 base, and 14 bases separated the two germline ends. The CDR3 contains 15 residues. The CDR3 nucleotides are TGTGCCAGCAGCCTTCTGGGGGCTTCGAACACTGAAGCTTTCTTT. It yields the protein CASSLLGASNTEAFF.

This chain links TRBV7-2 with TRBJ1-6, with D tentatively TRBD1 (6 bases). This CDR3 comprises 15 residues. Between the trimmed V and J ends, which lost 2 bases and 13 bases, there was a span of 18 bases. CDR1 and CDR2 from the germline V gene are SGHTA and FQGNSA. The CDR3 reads CASSLRFWDTHPLHF. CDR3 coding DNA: TGTGCCAGCAGCTTACGGTTCTGGGACACCCACCCCCTCCACTTT.

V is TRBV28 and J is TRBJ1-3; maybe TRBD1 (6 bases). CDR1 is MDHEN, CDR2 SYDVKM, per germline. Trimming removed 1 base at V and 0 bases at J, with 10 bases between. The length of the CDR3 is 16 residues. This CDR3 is CASSLSTGLSGNTIYF. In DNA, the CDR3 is TGTGCCAGCAGTTTATCGACAGGTCTCTCTGGAAACACCATATATTTT.

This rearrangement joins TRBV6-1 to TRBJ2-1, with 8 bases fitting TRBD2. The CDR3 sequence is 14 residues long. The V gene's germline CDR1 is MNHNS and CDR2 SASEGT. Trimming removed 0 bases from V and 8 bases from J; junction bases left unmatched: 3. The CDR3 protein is CASSEASGGDEQFF. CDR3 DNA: TGTGCCAGCAGTGAAGCATCGGGGGGGGATGAGCAGTTCTTC.

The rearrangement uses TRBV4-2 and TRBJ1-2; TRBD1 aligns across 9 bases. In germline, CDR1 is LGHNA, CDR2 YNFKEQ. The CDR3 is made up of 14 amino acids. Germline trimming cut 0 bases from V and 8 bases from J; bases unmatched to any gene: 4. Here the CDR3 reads CASSQDDRGKGYTF. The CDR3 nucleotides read TGTGCCAGCAGCCAAGATGACAGGGGGAAAGGCTACACCTTC.

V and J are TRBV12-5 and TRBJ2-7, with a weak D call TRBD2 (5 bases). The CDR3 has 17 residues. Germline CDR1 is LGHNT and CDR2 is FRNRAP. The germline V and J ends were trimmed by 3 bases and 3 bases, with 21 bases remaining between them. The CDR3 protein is CASGFPLGPGGSYEQYF. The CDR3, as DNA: TGTGCTAGTGGTTTCCCCCTGGGTCCGGGTGGGAGCTACGAGCAGTACTTC.

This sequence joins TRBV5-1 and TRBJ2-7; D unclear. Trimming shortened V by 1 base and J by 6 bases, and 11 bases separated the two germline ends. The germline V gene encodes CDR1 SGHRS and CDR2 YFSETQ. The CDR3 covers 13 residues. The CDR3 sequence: CASSLSPTSEQYF. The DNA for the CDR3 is TGCGCCAGCAGCTTGTCGCCAACATCCGAGCAGTACTTC.

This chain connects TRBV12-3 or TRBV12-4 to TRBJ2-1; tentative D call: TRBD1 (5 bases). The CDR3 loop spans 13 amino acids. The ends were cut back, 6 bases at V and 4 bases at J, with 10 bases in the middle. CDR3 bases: TGTGCCAGCAGCCAGGGAATGTACAATGAGCAGTTCTTC. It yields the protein CASSQGMYNEQFF.

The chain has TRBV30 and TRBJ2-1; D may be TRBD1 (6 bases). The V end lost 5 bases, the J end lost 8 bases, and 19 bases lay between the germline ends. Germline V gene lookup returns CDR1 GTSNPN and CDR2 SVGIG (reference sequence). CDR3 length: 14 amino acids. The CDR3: CAWDDVVQGDEQFF. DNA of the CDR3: TGTGCCTGGGATGACGTGGTACAGGGTGATGAGCAGTTCTTC.